A selection of T cell receptor beta chains follows, all from one sample in a study of T cell changes during pregnancy in multiple sclerosis. The method was immunoSEQ multiplex PCR; TCRdb's version includes in-frame clones alone and lacks a portion of them. The sample contains around 97,000 clones, approximately 90% of which appear only once. The sample was peripheral blood, taken after pregnancy. All receptors derive from a female donor with multiple sclerosis, enrolled in a pregnancy study. The conserved cysteine and the conserved F or W are not part of the CDR3 here. The size entry is marked missing in some rows and otherwise reads once, few, many or a size class.

V	J	size	CDR3
TRBV7-2	TRBJ2-2	-	ASSLVGGAGELF
TRBV25-1	TRBJ1-2	-	ASTSSGGHGYT
TRBV12-5	TRBJ2-2	-	AQQVGTNTGELF
TRBV6-1	TRBJ2-7	-	ASSEGQGLGSYEQY
TRBV5-1	TRBJ2-1	-	ASSPLGAGNEQF
TRBV18	TRBJ1-1	-	ASSPVAGGGGGTEAF
TRBV6-1	TRBJ1-1	-	ASGSRTGGNTEAF
TRBV6-1	TRBJ2-5	-	ASSDGAGDKRTQY
TRBV19	TRBJ1-4	-	ASSIRVSTNEKLF
TRBV7-2	TRBJ1-1	-	ASSARGYTEAF
TRBV9	TRBJ2-5	-	ASSPGDRSETQY
TRBV19	TRBJ1-2	-	ASSPPGAYGYT
TRBV6-5	TRBJ1-1	once	ASSYSEGTSNTEAF
TRBV4-3	TRBJ1-2	-	ASSQREGGGYYGYT
TRBV5-5	TRBJ2-7	-	ASSTTGTSGGASREQY
TRBV7-9	TRBJ2-3	-	ASRRSDLTQY
TRBV6-5	TRBJ1-3	-	ASSPAWSGNTIY
TRBV9	TRBJ1-3	-	ASSASGGNTIY
TRBV5-1	TRBJ2-1	-	ASSWWTGGDEQF
TRBV5-5	TRBJ2-7	-	ASSLAWTSGYEQY
TRBV7-2	TRBJ1-2	-	ASSLGQNNYGYT
TRBV18	TRBJ2-7	-	ASSPQGQGGSYEQY
TRBV6-1	TRBJ1-5	-	ASSGAGKGGIANQPQH
TRBV7-2	TRBJ2-2	once	ASSLALAGTGELF
TRBV9	TRBJ2-1	-	ASSSQVLNEQF
TRBV7-2	TRBJ1-1	-	ASSLDRGGTEAF
TRBV5-4	TRBJ2-5	-	ASSLKVAGETQY
TRBV7-9	TRBJ2-3	-	ASSLARADTQY
TRBV7-3	TRBJ2-1	once	ASAWRQSNEQF
TRBV2	TRBJ2-1	-	ASSFLAGEQF
TRBV5-1	TRBJ1-3	-	ASSFDRGRLGAGNTIY
TRBV5-1	TRBJ2-7	-	ASSSGLAGESYEQY
TRBV6-6	TRBJ2-2	-	ASRMDRIYTGELF
TRBV7-2	TRBJ2-3	-	ASSLDGSTDTQY
TRBV29-1	TRBJ2-1	-	SVEAGAYNEQF
TRBV7-6	TRBJ1-3	-	ASSLVAGQRNTIY
TRBV28	TRBJ2-7	-	ACSVGRGFYEQY
TRBV5-8	TRBJ2-2	many	ASSVDRGRTGELF
TRBV18	TRBJ1-5	-	ASSPNGEYQPQH
TRBV6-5	TRBJ1-1	-	ASSYGPNTEAF
TRBV21-1	TRBJ2-5	-	ASSKERLAGPQETQY
TRBV6-6	TRBJ2-1	-	ASSYTGGAGEQF
TRBV15	TRBJ2-1	-	ATGKRESSYNEQF
TRBV7-8	TRBJ2-2	-	ASSLVRGGQDTGELF
TRBV18	TRBJ1-2	-	ASSPIVEQGSYGYT
TRBV2	TRBJ1-3	-	ASSYGQGSGGNTIY
TRBV29-1	TRBJ2-7	-	SVSTGTGSYEQY
TRBV5-6	TRBJ2-7	-	ASSLGRTYEQY
TRBV7-2	TRBJ2-1	once	ASSFWQGSYNEQF
TRBV19	TRBJ2-7	once	ASSPWSGTTYEQY
TRBV15	TRBJ1-2	-	ATSRDLAANYGYT
TRBV28	TRBJ2-1	-	ASSPRDRGLIEQF
TRBV28	TRBJ1-2	-	ASSFGDRPYYGYT
TRBV28	TRBJ1-1	once	ASSLAGTLNTEAF
TRBV7-3	TRBJ1-1	-	ASSLAGMNTEAF
TRBV4-1	TRBJ2-1	-	ASSQQTSGGSYNEQF
TRBV15	TRBJ2-1	once	ATLGYGGSSYNEQF
TRBV5-1	TRBJ1-1	-	ASSGRQGALRNTEAF
TRBV7-9	TRBJ1-3	-	ASSLGGTDSGNTIY